This TCR beta chain was profiled in a study of T cells after posttransplantation cyclophosphamide. General observations from the study: After PTCy, TRB diversity resembled that of CNI/methotrexate controls. Donor-recipient repertoire similarity was low at 1-2 months, rising over year one. TRB overlap between skin or GI tissue T cells and blood was limited.

The naive gate required viable CD3+CD4+ or CD3+CD8+ cells with CCR7+CD45RA+CD45RO-CD95-CD27+CD28+ phenotype. Germline trimming cut 6 bases from V and 5 bases from J; bases unmatched to any gene: 11. Germline CDR1 is MNHEY and CDR2 is SMNVEV (reference sequence). The CDR3 sequence is 15 residues long. Sequencing was performed with immunoSEQ multiplex PCR; in TCRdb, only in-frame clones are kept and a portion is missing. The sample has about 11,000 clones; 90% to 95% are singletons. Concerning this clone: What it recognizes is unknown.

The clonotype originates from a man aged 25-45 years in good health and a related stem cell transplant donor. V and J are TRBV27 and TRBJ2-7, with 9 bases lining up with TRBD2. Material: naive CD8+ T cells sorted from PBMCs. The CDR3 region is CASSQIGGGAHEQYF. CDR3 bases: TGTGCCAGCAGCCAAATTGGCGGGGGGGCCCACGAGCAGTACTTC.